This TCR beta chain was retrieved from a study of CXCR3-negative and CXCR3-positive naive CD8 T cells. The CDR3 consists of 14 residues. The germline gives CDR1 MDHEN, CDR2 SYDVKM. Remarks on this clonotype: Its antigen is unknown.

UMI labels and 5' RACE were used to prepare the TRB cDNA libraries. TCRdb reprocessed the 5' RACE reads and keeps a single row for each CDR3 protein, giving no DNA. The data show some 61,000 distinct CDR3 sequences, and the top ten clones hold about 4.5%. Study results and caveats: Memory, not naive, CXCR3-negative and CXCR3-positive cells differed in TRBV-TRBJ usage. Fresh PBMCs served for most assays, and CXCR3 expression fell partially after cryopreservation. Both of the naive subsets showed about the same high diversity, but memory CD8+ cells had much less. Naive cells that were CXCR3-positive had more hydrophobic TRB CDR3s (compared with CXCR3-negative naive cells).

Material for sequencing was naive CXCR3- CD8+ T cells from blood. Specified subset: CD45RO-CCR7+CD27+CD95- naive CD8+ T cells lacking CXCR3 (TNR3-). The genes are TRBV28 and TRBJ2-5; TCRdb returns TRBD1, unconfirmable since there is no DNA. This clonotype originated in a human donor in good health. Some clones in this sample may be carry-over from other donors' samples. The chain's CDR3 is CASSTGGAWETQYF.